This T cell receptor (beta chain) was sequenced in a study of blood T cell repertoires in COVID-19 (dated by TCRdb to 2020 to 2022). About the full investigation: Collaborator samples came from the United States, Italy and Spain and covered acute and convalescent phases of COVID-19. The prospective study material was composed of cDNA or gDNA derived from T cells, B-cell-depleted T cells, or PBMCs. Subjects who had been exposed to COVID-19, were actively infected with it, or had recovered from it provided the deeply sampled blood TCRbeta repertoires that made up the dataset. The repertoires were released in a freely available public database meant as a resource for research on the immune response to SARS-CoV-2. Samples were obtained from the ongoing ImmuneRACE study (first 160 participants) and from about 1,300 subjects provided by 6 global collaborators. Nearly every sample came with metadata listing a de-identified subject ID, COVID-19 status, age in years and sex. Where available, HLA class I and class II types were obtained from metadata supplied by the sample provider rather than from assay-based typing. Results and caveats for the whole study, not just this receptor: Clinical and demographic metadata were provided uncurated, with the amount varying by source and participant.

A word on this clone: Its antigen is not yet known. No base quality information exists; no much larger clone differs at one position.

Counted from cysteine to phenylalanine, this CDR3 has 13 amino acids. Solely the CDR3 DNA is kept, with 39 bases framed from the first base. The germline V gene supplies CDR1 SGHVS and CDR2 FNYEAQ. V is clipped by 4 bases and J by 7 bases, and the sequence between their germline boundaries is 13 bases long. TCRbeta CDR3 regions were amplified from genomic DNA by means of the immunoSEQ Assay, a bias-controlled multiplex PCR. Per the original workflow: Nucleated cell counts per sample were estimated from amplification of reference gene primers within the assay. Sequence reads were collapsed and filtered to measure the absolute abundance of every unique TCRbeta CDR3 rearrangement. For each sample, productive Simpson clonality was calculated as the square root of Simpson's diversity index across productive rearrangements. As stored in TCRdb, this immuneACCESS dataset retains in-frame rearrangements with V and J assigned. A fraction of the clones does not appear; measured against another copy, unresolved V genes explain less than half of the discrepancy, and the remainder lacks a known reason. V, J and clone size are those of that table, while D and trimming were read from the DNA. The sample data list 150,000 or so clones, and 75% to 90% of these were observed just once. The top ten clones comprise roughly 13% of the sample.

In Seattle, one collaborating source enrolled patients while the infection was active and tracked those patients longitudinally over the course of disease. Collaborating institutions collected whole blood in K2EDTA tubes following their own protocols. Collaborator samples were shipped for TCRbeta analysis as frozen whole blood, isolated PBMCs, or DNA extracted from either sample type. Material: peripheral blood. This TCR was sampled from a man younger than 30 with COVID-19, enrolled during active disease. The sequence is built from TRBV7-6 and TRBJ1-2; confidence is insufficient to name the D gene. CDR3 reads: CASSSRWEGGYTF. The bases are TGTGCCAGCAGCTCCCGTTGGGAGGGTGGCTACACCTTC.